Reported below is one TCR beta chain. Its antigen is as yet unknown. The data were obtained in a study of T cell responses to AZD1222 COVID-19 vaccine. CDR1 and CDR2 (germline): SEHNR, FQNEAQ (reference sequence). The CDR3 is made up of 17 amino acids. Trimming took off 1 base at V and 2 bases at J, with 16 bases between the two ends. TCRdb keeps only in-frame clones here, not all; method: immunoSEQ multiplex PCR. The repertoire holds approximately 150,000 clones, with roughly 89% as singletons. Study observations and caveats: Clonal diversity may have been underestimated in mostly white British donors.

The receptor was derived from an adult who received the AZD1222 COVID-19 vaccine. This specimen was peripheral blood, taken 28 days after the second AZD1222 dose. This rearrangement joins TRBV7-9 to TRBJ2-3, with D perhaps given as TRBD1 or TRBD2 (5 bases each). CDR3 DNA: TGTGCCAGCAGCTTAGAAGAGGGGTCGCCTGCCACAGATACGCAGTATTTT. This gives the protein CASSLEEGSPATDTQYF.